The next 17 T cell receptor beta chains were all read from a single sample in a study of T-cell memory formation after mild COVID-19. MiXCR, run by TCRdb on the 5' RACE reads, gives a single entry per CDR3 protein. Counted here are fewer than 450,000 distinct CDR3 sequences, under 25% occurring once; the ten biggest clones make up about 12%. The source material was PBMCs or a T cell subset sorted from them (not recorded which). These TCRs come from an adult woman who had mild COVID-19 (a few samples of this study predate the infection). Cell type and time point are not known.

The chain couples TRBV4-1 to TRBJ2-1; D is uncertain. Germline-derived CDR1 and CDR2 are MGHRA and YSYEKL. V was cut by 0 bases and J by 4 bases, with 7 bases left in between. The CDR3 loop spans 14 amino acids. CDR3 residues: CASSQDPAYNEQFF. The CDR3 DNA follows: TGCGCCAGCAGCCAAGATCCGGCTTACAATGAGCAGTTCTTC.

This clonotype was counted only a few times. The rearrangement links TRBV6-6 to TRBJ2-7; 8 bases are shared with TRBD2. Germline V gene sequence: CDR1 MNHNY, CDR2 SVGAGI (reference sequence). J gave up 7 bases and V 2 bases, and 13 bases lay outside the gene matches. The CDR3 is 16 amino acids. CDR3 sequence reads: CASSYPVGTGLVEQYF. Here the CDR3 DNA reads TGTGCCAGCAGTTACCCCGTGGGAACGGGACTAGTGGAGCAGTACTTC.

The chain combines TRBV7-8 with TRBJ2-7; 8 positions agree with TRBD1. The CDR3 spans 15 residues. Germline V gene data show CDR1 as SGHVS and CDR2 as FQNEAQ. Unmatched junction bases numbered 9, after V lost 5 bases and J lost 3 bases. CDR3 in amino acids: CASSQLGQGIYEQYF. The CDR3 nucleotides are TGTGCCAGCAGCCAACTCGGACAGGGTATCTACGAGCAGTACTTC.

This clonotype was detected a few times. The chain couples TRBV23-1 to TRBJ2-1; D may be TRBD2 (6 bases). TRBV23-1 is designated an ORF whose function remains uncertain. The ends were cut back, 2 bases at V and 1 base at J, with 6 bases in the middle. This CDR3 has 14 residues. CDR3 protein: CASSQGRSYNEQFF. CDR3 sequence (DNA): TGCGCCAGCAGTCAAGGGAGGTCCTACAATGAGCAGTTCTTC.

The chain recombines TRBV20-1 with TRBJ1-2, with TRBD1 as a possible D gene (5 bases). Germline V gene sequence: CDR1 DFQATT, CDR2 SNEGSKA (reference sequence). The CDR3 extends over 14 amino acids. With 5 bases removed from V and 3 bases from J, the gap between germline ends came to 16 bases. The CDR3 nucleotides are TGCAGTGCTCTAACCGGGACCGGCGACTATGGCTACACCTTC. This codes for CSALTGTGDYGYTF.

This clonotype was seen a handful of times. The V and J genes are TRBV15 and TRBJ1-2, with TRBD1 identical over 7 bases. This CDR3 comprises 14 residues. Germline lookup yields CDR1 LNHNV and CDR2 YYDKDF (reference sequence). Trimming took 4 bases from V and 4 from J; bases not matched to a gene: 6. CDR3: CATSKQGSGYGYTF. CDR3 DNA sequence: TGTGCCACCAGCAAACAGGGGTCGGGCTATGGCTACACCTTC.

This clonotype was seen only a few times. The chain's CDR3 is CSARDTSGGYEQYF. CDR3 DNA: TGCAGTGCTAGAGATACTAGCGGGGGTTACGAGCAGTACTTC. The rearrangement links TRBV20-1 to TRBJ2-7, with TRBD2 identical over 11 bases. Trimming cost V 0 bases and J 4 bases; bases outside gene matches: 2. CDR3 length equals 14 residues. Germline values: CDR1 DFQATT, CDR2 SNEGSKA (reference sequence).

The rearrangement uses TRBV12-3 or TRBV12-4 and TRBJ2-7; 7 nucleotides line up with TRBD1. The CDR3 totals 13 residues. The junction had 8 bases not matched to a gene; V was cut back by 9 bases and J by 3 bases. Written as DNA, the CDR3 is TGTGCCAGTGGACAGGTTGGGCGCTACGAGCAGTACTTC. Translation gives CASGQVGRYEQYF.

The chain couples TRBV4-1 to TRBJ2-7; D possibly corresponds to TRBD1 (5 bases). Trimming shortened V by 1 base and J by 5 bases, and 12 bases separated the two germline ends. The CDR3 is 14 amino acids. Per germline, CDR1 MGHRA and CDR2 YSYEKL. CDR3 amino acids: CASSQVDSRDEQYF. Here the CDR3 DNA reads TGCGCCAGCAGCCAAGTCGACAGCCGGGACGAGCAGTACTTC.

V usage is TRBV3-1 and J usage is TRBJ2-5; D gene unclear. V was trimmed by 1 base and J by 4 bases, leaving 7 bases between them. Germline V lookup: CDR1 LGHDT, CDR2 YNNKEL (reference sequence). CDR3 size: 13 residues. The CDR3 region has the DNA TGTGCCAGCAGCCAAGGCCATGTAGAGACCCAGTACTTC. Protein sequence: CASSQGHVETQYF.

This clonotype has more than one count but fewer than ten. V is TRBV6-5 and J is TRBJ1-4; 9 bases are a match to TRBD1. The CDR3 loop spans 17 amino acids. In germline, CDR1 is MNHEY, CDR2 SVGAGI. The V and J ends lost 2 bases and 0 bases, in that order; junction bases with no gene match: 4. The CDR3 here is CASSYRGQGATNEKLFF. The CDR3, as DNA: TGTGCCAGCAGTTACCGGGGACAGGGAGCAACTAATGAAAAACTGTTTTTT.

This clonotype occurred a few times. This chain joins TRBV6-5 and TRBJ2-3, with 9 nucleotides matching TRBD1. The CDR3 sequence is 16 residues long. J was trimmed by 4 bases and V by 6 bases; bases with no gene match: 11. Germline loops: CDR1 MNHEY, CDR2 SVGAGI. The CDR3 DNA follows: TGTGCCAGCAGCACGGACAGGGGAGGGAGTTCAGATACGCAGTATTTT. Translating it yields CASSTDRGGSSDTQYF.

The V call is TRBV25-1, the J call TRBJ2-1, with 7 positions matching TRBD2. CDR1 and CDR2 from the germline V gene are MGHDK and SYGVNS. This CDR3 comprises 16 residues. V lost 3 bases and J lost 0; bases outside the gene matches: 5. CDR3: CASSESGTNSYNEQFF. CDR3 in DNA: TGTGCCAGCAGTGAGTCCGGGACTAACTCCTACAATGAGCAGTTCTTC.

This clonotype was counted only a few times. V gene TRBV30 combines with J gene TRBJ1-1, with D unresolved. The CDR3 contains 12 residues. The germline V and J ends were trimmed by 0 bases and 0 bases, with 2 bases remaining between them. CDR1 and CDR2 (germline): GTSNPN, SVGIG (reference sequence). The CDR3 loop reads CAWSVMNTEAFF. The DNA for the CDR3 is TGTGCCTGGAGTGTAATGAACACTGAAGCTTTCTTT.

The chain has TRBV20-1 and TRBJ2-1; D unclear. The germline V gene has CDR1 DFQATT and CDR2 SNEGSKA (reference sequence). The CDR3 is 16 amino acids. V lost 1 base and J lost 8, with 21 bases in between. For the CDR3, the DNA is TGCAGTGCTAGAGGGGAAGGGCGGCAGGCCCGGGATGAGCAGTTCTTC. Translation: CSARGEGRQARDEQFF.

The gene calls are TRBV3-1 and TRBJ2-3; D is unresolved. Per the germline V gene, CDR1 is LGHDT and CDR2 is YNNKEL (reference sequence). V shed 5 bases and J shed 2 bases, with 5 bases lying between them. CDR3 size: 12 residues. In DNA form, the CDR3 reads TGTGCCAGCAGCACCCACACAGATACGCAGTATTTT. Translation: CASSTHTDTQYF.

The chain employs TRBV15 and TRBJ2-7, with D maybe TRBD2 (5 bases). The CDR3 sequence is 15 residues long. V lost 0 bases and J 6 bases, leaving 15 bases between the germline ends. The germline gives CDR1 LNHNV, CDR2 YYDKDF (reference sequence). The CDR3 sequence: CATSREGVHRGEQYF. Written as DNA, the CDR3 is TGTGCCACCAGCAGAGAGGGTGTGCATCGGGGCGAGCAGTACTTC.